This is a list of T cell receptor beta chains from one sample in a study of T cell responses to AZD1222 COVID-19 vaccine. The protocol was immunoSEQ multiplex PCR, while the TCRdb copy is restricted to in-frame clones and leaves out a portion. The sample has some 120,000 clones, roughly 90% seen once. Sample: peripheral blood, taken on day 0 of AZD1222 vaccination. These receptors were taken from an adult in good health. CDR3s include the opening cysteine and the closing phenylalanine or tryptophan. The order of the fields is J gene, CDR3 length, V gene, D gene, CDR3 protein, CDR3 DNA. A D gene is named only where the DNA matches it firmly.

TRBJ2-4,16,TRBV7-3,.,CASSTDKNLAKNIQYF,TGTGCCAGCAGCACCGACAAGAATCTAGCCAAAAACATTCAGTACTTC
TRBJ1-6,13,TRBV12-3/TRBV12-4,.,CASSLDEQLPLHF,TGTGCCAGCAGTTTAGACGAACAGTTACCCCTCCACTTT
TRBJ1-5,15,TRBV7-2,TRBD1,CASSPDRGENQPQHF,TGTGCCAGCAGCCCCGACAGGGGAGAAAATCAGCCCCAGCATTTT
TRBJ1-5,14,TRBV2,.,CATLPGLSNQPQHF,TGTGCCACCCTACCTGGGCTGTCCAATCAGCCCCAGCATTTT
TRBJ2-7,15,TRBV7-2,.,CASSPLRPVPDEQYF,TGTGCCAGCAGCCCACTGCGGCCTGTTCCCGACGAGCAGTACTTC
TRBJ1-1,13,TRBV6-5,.,CASSYRGGTEAFF,TGTGCCAGCAGTTATAGGGGGGGCACTGAAGCTTTCTTT
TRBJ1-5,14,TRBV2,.,CASSSEGGNQPQHF,TGTGCCAGCAGTTCCGAAGGCGGCAATCAGCCCCAGCATTTT
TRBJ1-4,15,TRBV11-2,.,CASSYQGSLGEKLFF,TGTGCCAGCAGCTATCAGGGAAGTCTAGGGGAAAAACTGTTTTTT
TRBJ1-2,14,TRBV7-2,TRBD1,CASSETGIIYGYTF,TGTGCCAGCAGCGAGACAGGGATTATCTATGGCTACACCTTC
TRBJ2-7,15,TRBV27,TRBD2,CASSPGTSGFNEQYF,TGTGCCAGCAGCCCCGGGACTAGCGGGTTCAACGAGCAGTACTTC
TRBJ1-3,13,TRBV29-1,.,CSVIQGSGNTIYF,TGCAGCGTTATACAGGGCTCTGGAAACACCATATATTTT